The present T cell receptor beta chain was sequenced within a study of blood T cell repertoires in COVID-19. Looking at the study overall: The study drew acute and convalescent COVID-19 samples from the United States, Italy and Spain. T cells, B-cell-depleted T cells, or PBMCs supplied cDNA or gDNA.

This CDR3 spans 15 amino acids. Looked up from germline, CDR1 is MDHEN and CDR2 is SYDVKM. V was pared by 0 bases and J by 3 bases, with 11 bases between. As handled by the study authors: Amplification with reference gene primers provided the estimates of nucleated cell counts. Method: immunoSEQ multiplex PCR; TCRdb's copy keeps in-frame clones and lacks some. The V and J calls and clone size were taken over from that table, and D and trimming were inferred from the DNA. Found here are hundreds of thousands of clones, roughly nine tenths of them singletons; the top ten hold about 1.7%. The source is an older woman who had recovered from COVID-19. Sequencing was performed on peripheral blood. V and J are TRBV28 and TRBJ1-1; no reliable D call. The CDR3 DNA reads TGTGCCAGCAGTTTATGGGGGAGGAGGGACACTGAAGCTTTCTTT. This sequence encodes CASSLWGRRDTEAFF.